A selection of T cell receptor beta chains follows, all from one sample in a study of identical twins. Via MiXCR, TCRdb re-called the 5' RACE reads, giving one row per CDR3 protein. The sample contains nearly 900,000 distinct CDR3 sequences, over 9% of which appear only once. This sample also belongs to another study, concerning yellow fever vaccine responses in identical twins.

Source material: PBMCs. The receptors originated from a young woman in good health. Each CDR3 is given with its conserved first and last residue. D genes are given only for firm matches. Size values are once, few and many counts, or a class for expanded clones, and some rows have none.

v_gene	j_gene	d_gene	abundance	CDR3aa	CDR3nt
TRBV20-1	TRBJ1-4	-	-	CSASRQHNEKLFF	TGCAGTGCTAGTCGGCAGCATAATGAAAAACTGTTTTTT
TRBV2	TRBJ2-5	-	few	CASSEARGMQETQYF	TGTGCCAGCAGTGAAGCGCGAGGGATGCAAGAGACCCAGTACTTC
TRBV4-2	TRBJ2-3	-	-	CASSQDSGTGLLTDTQYF	TGTGCCAGCAGCCAAGATTCTGGGACCGGACTCCTCACAGATACGCAGTATTTT
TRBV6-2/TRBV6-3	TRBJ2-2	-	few	CASSWDGANTGELFF	TGTGCCAGCAGTTGGGACGGGGCAAACACCGGGGAGCTGTTTTTT
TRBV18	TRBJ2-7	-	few	CASSPNLGTSISYEQYF	TGTGCCAGCTCACCGAATTTAGGGACCTCCATATCCTACGAGCAGTACTTC
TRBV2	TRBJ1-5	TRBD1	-	CASRSGTVNQPQHF	TGTGCCAGCAGGTCCGGGACAGTCAATCAGCCCCAGCATTTT
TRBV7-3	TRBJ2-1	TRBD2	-	CASSSPGLGNNEQFF	TGTGCCAGCAGCTCACCGGGACTAGGGAACAATGAGCAGTTCTTC
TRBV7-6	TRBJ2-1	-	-	CASSFTAAATYNEQFF	TGTGCCAGCAGCTTTACGGCAGCCGCCACCTACAATGAGCAGTTCTTC
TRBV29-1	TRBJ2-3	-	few	CSVAPWVGSTDTQYF	TGCAGCGTTGCCCCCTGGGTGGGGAGCACAGATACGCAGTATTTT
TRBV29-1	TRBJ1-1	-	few	CSASIGSTMNTEAFF	TGCAGCGCCTCCATTGGGTCCACCATGAACACTGAAGCTTTCTTT
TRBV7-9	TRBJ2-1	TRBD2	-	CASSPREGKYNEQFF	TGTGCCAGCAGCCCACGGGAGGGGAAATACAATGAGCAGTTCTTC
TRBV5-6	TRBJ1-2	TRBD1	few	CASSLLLPGQYYGYTF	TGTGCCAGCAGCTTGCTACTTCCGGGACAGTACTATGGCTACACCTTC
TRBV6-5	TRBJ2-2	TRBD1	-	CASSYGQGGELFF	TGTGCCAGCAGTTACGGACAGGGCGGGGAGCTGTTTTTT
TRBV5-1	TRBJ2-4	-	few	CASSEDLNENIQYF	TGCGCCAGCAGCGAAGACCTAAACGAAAACATTCAGTACTTC
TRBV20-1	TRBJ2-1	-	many	CSARDGGLRDNEQFF	TGCAGTGCTAGAGATGGGGGTCTGAGGGACAATGAGCAGTTCTTC
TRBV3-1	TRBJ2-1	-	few	CASLGGPIYNEQFF	TGTGCCAGCCTGGGGGGACCCATATACAATGAGCAGTTCTTC
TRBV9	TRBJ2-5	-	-	CASSMGTAKETQYF	TGTGCCAGCAGCATGGGGACTGCCAAAGAGACCCAGTACTTC
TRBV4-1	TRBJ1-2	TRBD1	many	CASSHFTGTGSYGYTF	TGCGCCAGCAGCCATTTCACCGGGACAGGTAGCTATGGCTACACCTTC
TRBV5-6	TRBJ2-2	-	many	CASRYLNTGELFF	TGTGCCAGCAGATACTTGAACACCGGGGAGCTGTTTTTT
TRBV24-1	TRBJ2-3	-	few	CATSDPTGDQYDTQYF	TGTGCCACCAGTGATCCTACAGGTGACCAATATGATACGCAGTATTTT
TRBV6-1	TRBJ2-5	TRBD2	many	CASSARTGTRKETQYF	TGTGCCAGCAGCGCACGAACCGGGACTAGAAAAGAGACCCAGTACTTC
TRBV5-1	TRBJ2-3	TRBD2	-	CASSSPAGGTDTQYF	TGCGCCAGCAGCTCACCCGCGGGGGGCACAGATACGCAGTATTTT
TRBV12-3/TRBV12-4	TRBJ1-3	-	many	CASSFGTSGNTIYF	TGTGCCAGCAGTTTTGGGACCTCTGGAAACACCATATATTTT
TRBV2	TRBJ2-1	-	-	CASTAHMNEQFF	TGTGCCAGCACCGCCCATATGAATGAGCAGTTCTTC
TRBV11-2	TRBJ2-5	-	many	CASSPVVGSLKTQYF	TGTGCCAGCAGCCCAGTGGTGGGCAGTTTGAAGACCCAGTACTTC
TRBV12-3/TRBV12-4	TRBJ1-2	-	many	CASSSRTAYGYTF	TGTGCCAGCAGCTCGAGGACAGCCTATGGCTACACCTTC
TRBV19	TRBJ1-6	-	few	CASSTRDGPLHF	TGTGCCAGTAGTACCCGGGACGGGCCTCTCCACTTT
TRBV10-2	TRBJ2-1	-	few	CASRDTYNEQFF	TGCGCCAGCCGGGACACATACAATGAGCAGTTCTTC
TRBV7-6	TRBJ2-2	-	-	CASRQGREDTGELFF	TGTGCCAGCAGGCAGGGGAGAGAGGACACCGGGGAGCTGTTTTTT